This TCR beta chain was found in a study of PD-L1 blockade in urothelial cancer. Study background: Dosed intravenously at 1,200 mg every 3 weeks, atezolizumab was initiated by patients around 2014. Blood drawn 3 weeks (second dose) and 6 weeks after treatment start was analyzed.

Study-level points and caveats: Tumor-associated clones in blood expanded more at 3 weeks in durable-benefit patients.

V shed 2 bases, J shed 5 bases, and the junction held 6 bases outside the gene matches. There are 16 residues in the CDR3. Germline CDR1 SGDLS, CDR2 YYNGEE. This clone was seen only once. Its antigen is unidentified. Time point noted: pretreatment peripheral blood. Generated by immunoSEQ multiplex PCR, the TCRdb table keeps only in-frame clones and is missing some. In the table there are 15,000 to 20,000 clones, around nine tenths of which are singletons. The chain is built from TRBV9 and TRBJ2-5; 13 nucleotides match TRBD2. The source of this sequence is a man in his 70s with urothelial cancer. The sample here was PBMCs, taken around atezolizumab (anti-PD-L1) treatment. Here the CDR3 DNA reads TGTGCCAGCAGCGTTACTAGCGGGGGGGCCGTGGAGACCCAGTACTTC. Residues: CASSVTSGGAVETQYF.